The 2 T cell receptor beta chains below were found in one sample sequenced in a study of blood T cell repertoires in COVID-19. Profiling relied on immunoSEQ multiplex PCR, and the TCRdb table lists in-frame clones only, not all of them. The data hold about 240,000 clones, with about 68% observed a single time. The sequenced material came from peripheral blood. The receptors shown here come from an elderly woman with acute or convalescent COVID-19.

The rearrangement links TRBV6-5 to TRBJ1-6; D ambiguous. Germline V lookup: CDR1 MNHEY, CDR2 SVGAGI. This CDR3 region has 15 residues. Trimming took 7 bases from V and 4 from J, leaving 14 bases between them. The CDR3: CASKAVQTYNSPLHF. The CDR3 DNA reads as TGTGCCAGCAAAGCGGTGCAGACATATAATTCACCCCTCCACTTT.

This chain joins TRBV11-2 and TRBJ2-1, with no clear D. CDR1 and CDR2 (germline): SGHAT, FQNNGV. This CDR3 contains 16 residues. Deletions cut 0 bases from V and 0 bases from J, with 9 bases between. The CDR3: CASSLDQIASYNEQFF. For the CDR3, the DNA is TGTGCCAGCAGCTTAGATCAGATCGCCTCCTACAATGAGCAGTTCTTC.